This is a list of T cell receptor beta chains from one sample in a study of control samples from healthy donors and cancer patients. The data were produced by immunoSEQ multiplex PCR, yet TCRdb's version contains in-frame clones alone and is incomplete. The sample carries roughly 160,000 clones, 96% recorded once. The source material was blood. These receptors came from a woman aged 25 to 39 in good health. Both conserved end residues are part of each CDR3. The order of the fields is J gene, D gene, V gene, clone size, CDR3 DNA, CDR3 protein. D genes are given only for firm matches. Expanded clones are given a class, and other clones once, few, many or no size at all.

TRBJ1-2	.	TRBV11-2	.	TGTGCCAGCAGCCTCACCCCGCTGTCTGGCACGAGTAACTATGGCTACACCTTC	CASSLTPLSGTSNYGYTF
TRBJ2-7	.	TRBV14	.	TGTGCCAGCAGCCAAGATGGGGGGATCCCGTACGAGCAGTACTTC	CASSQDGGIPYEQYF
TRBJ2-1	.	TRBV30	.	TGTGCCTGGATGGACAGTTCCTACAATGAGCAGTTCTTC	CAWMDSSYNEQFF
TRBJ1-4	.	TRBV10-1	.	TGCGCCAGGTCCCCTAATGCAACTAATGAAAAACTGTTTTTT	CARSPNATNEKLFF
TRBJ2-1	TRBD1	TRBV19	once	TGTGCCAGTAGTTCCGGGACAGGGTCCTACAATGAGCAGTTCTTC	CASSSGTGSYNEQFF
TRBJ1-5	TRBD1	TRBV6-1	.	TGTGCCAGCAGTGAACAGGGGGCCAATAGCAATCAGCCCCAGCATTTT	CASSEQGANSNQPQHF
TRBJ1-3	.	TRBV27	.	TGTGCCAGCAGTTTTCAAGGGTCGAACACCATATATTTT	CASSFQGSNTIYF
TRBJ2-1	TRBD2	TRBV7-9	.	TGTGCCAGCAGCTCCTTAGCGGGCAGCTCCTACAATGAGCAGTTCTTC	CASSSLAGSSYNEQFF
TRBJ2-1	.	TRBV10-3	.	TGTGCCATCAGTGACCCGGGGGGCCGTCGGAATGAGCAGTTCTTC	CAISDPGGRRNEQFF
TRBJ1-2	.	TRBV6-2/TRBV6-3	.	TGTGCCAGCAGTTCGGAGAACTATGGCTACACCTTC	CASSSENYGYTF
TRBJ2-7	.	TRBV4-1	.	TGCGCCAGCAGCCTAGAGGTAGGGGAGCAGTACTTC	CASSLEVGEQYF
TRBJ1-5	TRBD1	TRBV30	.	TGTGCCTGGAGTGAATGGACAGGGAGCAATCAGCCCCAGCATTTT	CAWSEWTGSNQPQHF
TRBJ2-1	.	TRBV7-9	once	TGTGCCAGCAGCTCCCCCCCGACCTACAATGAGCAGTTCTTC	CASSSPPTYNEQFF
TRBJ2-7	TRBD2	TRBV30	.	TGTGCCTGGAGTGGAGCGGGAGCTGGTCTTGAGCAGTACTTC	CAWSGAGAGLEQYF
TRBJ1-2	.	TRBV28	.	TGTGCCAGCAGTTTACCCGGGACCGCTTCAAGGGGCTACACCTTC	CASSLPGTASRGYTF
TRBJ2-1	.	TRBV2	.	TGTGCCATACGGGGAACGAATGAGCAGTTCTTC	CAIRGTNEQFF
TRBJ1-2	.	TRBV10-3	.	TGTGCCACGGGGCGGGTGGAGGACTATGGCTACACCTTC	CATGRVEDYGYTF
TRBJ2-3	.	TRBV11-2	once	TGTGCCAGCAGCCGCACGGCCAGGGGAGATACGCAGTATTTT	CASSRTARGDTQYF